These T cell receptor beta chains were read from a single sample in a study of T cell changes during pregnancy in multiple sclerosis. Sequenced by immunoSEQ multiplex PCR; TCRdb stores in-frame clones only, minus some. The table lists tens of thousands of clones, approximately 90% of them singletons, with about 1.5% in the top ten. The sample here was peripheral blood, taken in the third trimester of pregnancy. Every receptor here comes from a female donor with multiple sclerosis, enrolled in a pregnancy study. CDR3s include the opening cysteine and the closing phenylalanine or tryptophan. D genes are given only for firm matches. Size is stated for part of the rows, as once, few or many counts, or as a class when the clone is expanded.

CDR3 DNA	CDR3 protein	J gene	D gene	clone size	V gene
TGTGCCAGTAGTTCGGGGACAAGGGAGAATCAGCCCCAGCATTTT	CASSSGTRENQPQHF	TRBJ1-5	NA	NA	TRBV19
TGCGCCAGCAGCTTGTTTGCACGGGACAGAGATTTGGCGAACACCGGGGAGCTGTTTTTT	CASSLFARDRDLANTGELFF	TRBJ2-2	TRBD1	NA	TRBV5-1
TGTGCCAGCAGGCTTCCGCAGCGGCAAGAGACCCAGTACTTC	CASRLPQRQETQYF	TRBJ2-5	NA	NA	TRBV2
TGTGCCAGCAGTGAGGGAGGGTTGACTGAAGCTTTCTTT	CASSEGGLTEAFF	TRBJ1-1	NA	NA	TRBV2
TGTGCCAGCAGCGTACACGGGAAGCAGCCCCAGCATTTT	CASSVHGKQPQHF	TRBJ1-5	NA	NA	TRBV7-9
TGTGCCAGCACCCTGAAGGAGGGATCCACTGAAGCTTTCTTT	CASTLKEGSTEAFF	TRBJ1-1	NA	NA	TRBV5-4
TGTGCCAGCAGTGTTAGCGGGGCCTCTACTTACGAGCAGTACTTC	CASSVSGASTYEQYF	TRBJ2-7	TRBD2	NA	TRBV6-5
TGTGCCAGCAGCTCCCCGGAAAGGGGAGGGCAAGAGACCCAGTACTTC	CASSSPERGGQETQYF	TRBJ2-5	TRBD2	NA	TRBV7-9
TGTGCCTGGAGTAGAGGGTTCGAAGAGACCCAGTACTTC	CAWSRGFEETQYF	TRBJ2-5	NA	NA	TRBV30
TGTGCCAGCAGTTTCTCCGGGATTGAAAAACTGTTTTTT	CASSFSGIEKLFF	TRBJ1-4	NA	NA	TRBV27
TGCGCCAGCGGCAGGGCGGGGTCCTACGAGCAGTACTTC	CASGRAGSYEQYF	TRBJ2-7	NA	NA	TRBV10-2
TGTGCCAGCAGCCCGGGACAGCCTGGGGACATTCAGTACTTC	CASSPGQPGDIQYF	TRBJ2-4	TRBD1	NA	TRBV6-5
TGTGCCAGCAGTCGTACAGGGAGCTCTGGAAACACCATATATTTT	CASSRTGSSGNTIYF	TRBJ1-3	NA	NA	TRBV7-6
TGTGCCACCGGACAGGGCTCCTACAATGAGCAGTTCTTC	CATGQGSYNEQFF	TRBJ2-1	TRBD1	NA	TRBV6-1
TGTGCCTGGACCCCGGGTTCCTATGGCTACACCTTC	CAWTPGSYGYTF	TRBJ1-2	NA	NA	TRBV30
TGTGCCAGCAGCTTCGCTGGGACTAGCGGATGGGGGGGGGAGCTGTTTTTT	CASSFAGTSGWGGELFF	TRBJ2-2	TRBD2	NA	TRBV7-3
TGTGCCAGCAGTTACTCGATCGGGACTAACTATGGCTACACCTTC	CASSYSIGTNYGYTF	TRBJ1-2	NA	NA	TRBV6-5
TGTGCCAGCACCGGGGGGGGGCTTTACACCGGGGAGCTGTTTTTT	CASTGGGLYTGELFF	TRBJ2-2	NA	once	TRBV12-1
TGCGCCAGCAGCTACTCGGGCCTCACAGGTGGAAACACCATATATTTT	CASSYSGLTGGNTIYF	TRBJ1-3	NA	NA	TRBV5-1
TGTGCCAGCAGCTATTATACAGATACGCAGTATTTT	CASSYYTDTQYF	TRBJ2-3	NA	NA	TRBV7-2
TGTGCCAGCAGTAAACAAGTCGAGGCTAACTATGGCTACACCTTC	CASSKQVEANYGYTF	TRBJ1-2	NA	NA	TRBV6-5
TGCGCCAGCAGCCAAGAGGCGAGGGTACGGACTGAAGCTTTCTTT	CASSQEARVRTEAFF	TRBJ1-1	NA	NA	TRBV4-3
TGCGCCAGCAGCTTAACACTAGCGGGGGGGCCAAATACGCAGTATTTT	CASSLTLAGGPNTQYF	TRBJ2-3	TRBD2	NA	TRBV5-1
TGTGCCAGCAGCCTAGGGGGGCAGGGCAACCCCTGGGGCTACACCTTC	CASSLGGQGNPWGYTF	TRBJ1-2	NA	NA	TRBV13
TGTGCCAGCATCTCGATCGGGGGCTACACCTTC	CASISIGGYTF	TRBJ1-2	NA	NA	TRBV6-5
TGCGCCAGCAGGCGACAGGGGTCAGAGACCCAGTACTTC	CASRRQGSETQYF	TRBJ2-5	TRBD1	NA	TRBV5-1
TGTGCCAGCTCTGGGACAGCCACTGGGGGCGAGCAGTACTTC	CASSGTATGGEQYF	TRBJ2-7	TRBD1	NA	TRBV28
TGTGCCAGCAGCTTATACGGCCCCCAGGGGGTAAAATCCTTC	CASSLYGPQGVKSF	TRBJ2-7	TRBD1	NA	TRBV7-2
TGTGCCAGCAGTTTGGACATCTCCTATAATTCACCCCTCCACTTT	CASSLDISYNSPLHF	TRBJ1-6	NA	few	TRBV11-2